Detailed here is one T cell receptor beta chain. The CDR3 has 15 amino acids. Germline loops: CDR1 MNHEY, CDR2 SVGAGI. V lost 7 bases and J lost 7; bases outside the gene matches: 8. This sample is part of a study of Ad26.COV2.S vaccination and SARS-CoV-2 variants. Study summary: The donor participated in the COV1001 trial, in its Ad26.COV2.S arm.

Produced via immunoSEQ multiplex PCR; TCRdb's table is partial and in-frame only. The repertoire holds around 300,000 clones, with roughly 90% as singletons. Indicated treatment: around 19 received Ad26.COV2.S at low or high dose, single or two shots; a few received placebo; per-sample allocation not given. Sampling happened 63 days after the first vaccine or placebo injection. The sequencing used peripheral blood, collected in a trial of Ad26.COV2.S vaccine versus placebo. This receptor was obtained from a person aged 18-60 years who received the Ad26.COV2.S COVID-19 vaccine or a placebo. The chain employs TRBV6-5 and TRBJ2-1; 12 bases line up with TRBD2. The CDR3 DNA is TGTGCCAGCACCCAACTAGCGGGGGGCTTAAATGAGCAGTTCTTC. This translates into CASTQLAGGLNEQFF.